This T cell receptor (beta chain) appears in the sequencing data of a study of human T cells and chemical hapten exposure. TCRdb ran MiXCR on the RACE reads and lists one entry per CDR3 protein. The table has tens of thousands of distinct CDR3 sequences, 10% to 11% seen once. This clonotype came up a few times. Time point of the sample: pre-sensitization, week 0. The treatment: therapeutic diphenylcyclopropenone sensitization with weekly scalp DPC. Germline assignment: CDR1 SGHRS and CDR2 YFSETQ. V gave up 4 bases and J gave up 0 bases, with 13 bases separating them. CDR3 length: 15 amino acids. The rearrangement joins TRBV5-1 to TRBJ1-1, with D maybe TRBD1 (6 bases). This clonotype was obtained from a woman between 50 and 59 years old with alopecia areata. Some clones in this sample may be carry-over from other donors' samples. Specimen: whole blood, collected in connection with sensitization to the hapten diphenylcyclopropenone (DPC). CDR3 sequence reads: CASSPGVLMNTEAFF. CDR3 DNA sequence: TGCGCCAGCAGCCCAGGGGTCTTGATGAACACTGAAGCTTTCTTT.